A single sample is the source of the 8 T cell receptor beta chains below, sequenced in a study of T cells after posttransplantation cyclophosphamide. Data came from immunoSEQ multiplex PCR; TCRdb stores just in-frame clones and leaves some out. The sample yields 25,000 to 30,000 clones, more than 80% seen once. The sequenced sample consisted of PBMCs. The receptor source for this set is a man aged 50 to 60.

The gene calls are TRBV11-2 and TRBJ2-1, with TRBD2 matching 8 bases. This CDR3 has 15 residues. J lost 3 bases, V lost 6 bases, and 7 bases had no gene match. From germline, CDR1 is SGHAT and CDR2 FQNNGV. The CDR3 DNA reads as TGTGCCAGCAGGATTGAGCGGGAGAACTACAATGAGCAGTTCTTC. Its translation is CASRIERENYNEQFF.

This chain links TRBV5-1 with TRBJ2-7, with a weak D call TRBD2 (5 bases). CDR1 and CDR2 (germline): SGHRS, YFSETQ. Trimming stripped 6 bases from V and 0 bases from J, with 10 bases between. There are 13 residues in the CDR3. The CDR3 loop is CASTGLSSYEQYF. CDR3 bases: TGCGCCAGCACCGGACTGAGCTCCTACGAGCAGTACTTC.

The rearrangement links TRBV6-1 to TRBJ2-1; maybe TRBD2 (6 bases). The V gene's germline CDR1 is MNHNS and CDR2 SASEGT. The CDR3 covers 14 residues. The V and J ends lost 4 bases and 7 bases respectively, with 14 bases between them. The CDR3 loop reads CASSAGDGGNEQFF. DNA for the CDR3: TGTGCCAGCAGTGCGGGGGACGGAGGGAATGAGCAGTTCTTC.

J is TRBJ2-1 and V is TRBV18; D gene ambiguous. This CDR3 spans 13 amino acids. Trimming stripped 4 bases from V and 4 bases from J, with 8 bases between. In germline, CDR1 is KGHSH, CDR2 LQKENI. CDR3 coding DNA: TGTGCCAGCTCACGTCCTAAATACAATGAGCAGTTCTTC. Its translation: CASSRPKYNEQFF. Full variable domain (missing parts from reference TRBV18 and TRBJ2-1): NAGVMQNPRHLVRRRGQEARLRCSPMKGHSHVYWYRQLPEEGLKFMVYLQKENIIDESGMPKERFSAEFPKEGPSILRIQQVVRGDSAAYFCASSRPKYNEQFFGPGTRLTVL.

The V call is TRBV7-2, the J call TRBJ2-1; D ambiguous. Trimming left V 2 bases short and J 9 bases short, with 11 bases between. CDR1 is SGHTA, CDR2 FQGNSA, per germline. The CDR3 covers 13 residues. CDR3 nucleotides: TGTGCCAGCAGCTTAACTCACTACGGTGAGCAGTTCTTC. Its protein is CASSLTHYGEQFF. The variable domain in full, with the rest retrieved from reference TRBV7-2 and TRBJ2-1, is GAGVSQSPSNKVTEKGKDVELRCDPISGHTALYWYRQSLGQGLEFLIYFQGNSAPDKSGLPSDRFSAERTGGSVSTLTIQRTQQEDSAVYLCASSLTHYGEQFFGPGTRLTVL.

In its sample, this clone was seen a few times. V is TRBV5-8 and J is TRBJ1-1; D remains ambiguous. Per germline, CDR1 SGHTS and CDR2 YDEGEE. The CDR3 consists of 14 residues. Trimming pared 0 bases from V and 4 bases from J, leaving 10 bases between. Here the CDR3 reads CASSLGVRGTEAFF. The CDR3, as DNA: TGTGCCAGCAGCTTGGGGGTTAGAGGCACTGAAGCTTTCTTT.

V gene TRBV6-5 combines with J gene TRBJ2-4; 10 positions agree with TRBD1. Per the germline V gene, CDR1 is MNHEY and CDR2 is SVGAGI. The length of the CDR3 is 13 residues. Trimming removed 6 bases from V and 5 bases from J; junction bases left unmatched: 1. Here the CDR3 reads CASRTGGENIQYF. The CDR3 region has the DNA TGTGCCAGCAGGACAGGGGGCGAAAACATTCAGTACTTC.

The V call is TRBV7-9, the J call TRBJ2-1; TRBD1 might be the D (6 bases). V was trimmed by 2 bases and J by 8 bases, leaving 13 bases between them. The CDR3 runs 14 residues. The germline V gene encodes CDR1 SEHNR and CDR2 FQNEAQ (reference sequence). The CDR3 loop is CASSLTQGVDEQFF. CDR3 bases: TGTGCCAGCAGCTTAACACAGGGAGTGGATGAGCAGTTCTTC.